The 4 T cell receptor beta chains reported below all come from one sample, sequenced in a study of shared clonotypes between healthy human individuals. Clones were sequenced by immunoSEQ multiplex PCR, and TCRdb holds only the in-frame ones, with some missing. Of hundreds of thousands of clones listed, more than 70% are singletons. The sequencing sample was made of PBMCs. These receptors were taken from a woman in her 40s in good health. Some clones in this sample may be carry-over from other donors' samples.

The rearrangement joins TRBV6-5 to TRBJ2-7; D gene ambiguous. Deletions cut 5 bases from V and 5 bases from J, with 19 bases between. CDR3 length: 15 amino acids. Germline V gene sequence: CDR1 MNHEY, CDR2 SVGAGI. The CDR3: CASSARPGSAHEQYF. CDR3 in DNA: TGTGCCAGCAGTGCCAGACCCGGTTCAGCCCACGAGCAGTACTTC.

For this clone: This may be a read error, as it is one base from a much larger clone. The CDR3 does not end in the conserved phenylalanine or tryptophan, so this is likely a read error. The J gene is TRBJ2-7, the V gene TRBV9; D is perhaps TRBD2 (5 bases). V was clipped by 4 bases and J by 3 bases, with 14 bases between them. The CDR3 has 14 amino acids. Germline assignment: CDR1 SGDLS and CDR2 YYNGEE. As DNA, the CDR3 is TGTGCCAGCAGCCCATTTGAGGGCTTCTACGAGCAGTACCTC. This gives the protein CASSPFEGFYEQYL.

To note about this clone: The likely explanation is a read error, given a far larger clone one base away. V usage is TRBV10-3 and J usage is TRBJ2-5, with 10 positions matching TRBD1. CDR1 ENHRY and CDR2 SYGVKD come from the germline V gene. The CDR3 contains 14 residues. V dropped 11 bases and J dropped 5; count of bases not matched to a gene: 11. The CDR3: CASEGQGPLETQYF. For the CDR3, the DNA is TGTGCCTCAGAGGGACAGGGGCCTCTGGAGACCCAGTACTTC.

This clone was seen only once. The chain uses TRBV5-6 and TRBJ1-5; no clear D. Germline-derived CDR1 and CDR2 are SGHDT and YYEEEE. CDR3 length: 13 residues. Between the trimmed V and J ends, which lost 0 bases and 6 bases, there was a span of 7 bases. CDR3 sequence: CASSLGSGQPQHF. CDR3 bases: TGTGCCAGCAGCTTGGGTAGCGGTCAGCCCCAGCATTTT.